One and the same sample provided the 28 T cell receptor beta chains below, sequenced in a study of shared clonotypes between healthy human individuals. Sequenced by immunoSEQ multiplex PCR; TCRdb stores in-frame clones only, minus some. The sample lists over 1.5 million clones, 95% to 99% occurring once. The material sequenced was naive CD4+ T cells sorted from blood. Documented subset: CD45RA+ positively selected. These TCRs come from a man aged 30-40 years in good health.

The J gene is TRBJ2-3, the V gene TRBV9; D may correspond to TRBD1 or TRBD2 (5 bases each). Trimming shortened V by 4 bases and J by 11 bases, and 17 bases separated the two germline ends. This CDR3 comprises 13 residues. Germline loops: CDR1 SGDLS, CDR2 YYNGEE. The CDR3 region is CASSRDGGKVQYF. The CDR3 nucleotides are TGTGCCAGCAGCCGAGATGGGGGAAAGGTGCAGTATTTT. Full variable domain (rest looked up from reference TRBV9 and TRBJ2-3): DSGVTQTPKHLITATGQRVTLRCSPRSGDLSVYWYQQSLDQGLQFLIQYYNGEERAKGNILERFSAQQFPDLHSELNLSSLELGDSALYFCASSRDGGKVQYFGPGTRLTVL.

CDR3 in amino acids: CASSVAIEAEYYEQYF. In DNA, the CDR3 is TGTGCCAGCAGCGTAGCTATTGAGGCGGAATACTACGAGCAGTACTTC. The chain employs TRBV9 and TRBJ2-7; D uncertain. Trimming took 0 bases from V and 3 from J, leaving 16 bases between them. The CDR3 has 16 amino acids. Germline V gives CDR1 SGDLS, CDR2 YYNGEE.

This clone has a single count. This same CDR3 is encoded by further DNA sequences in the sample. V and J are TRBV18 and TRBJ2-7; either TRBD1 or TRBD2 may fit D (5 bases each). CDR3 size: 15 residues. The V gene's germline CDR1 is KGHSH and CDR2 LQKENI. Trimming stripped 0 bases from V and 2 bases from J, with 11 bases between. The CDR3 DNA is TGTGCCAGCTCACCACCGGGACGGGGAACCTACGAGCAGTACTTC. This encodes CASSPPGRGTYEQYF.

The chain combines TRBV5-1 with TRBJ2-3; D call uncertain. In germline, CDR1 is SGHRS, CDR2 YFSETQ. The V and J ends lost 3 bases and 2 bases respectively, with 7 bases between them. This CDR3 region has 13 residues. The CDR3: CASSSQTTDTQYF. As DNA, the CDR3 is TGCGCCAGCAGCTCGCAGACCACAGATACGCAGTATTTT.

The rearrangement links TRBV5-4 to TRBJ2-7, with D maybe TRBD1 (5 bases). Germline CDR1 SGHNT, CDR2 YYREEE (reference sequence). V gave up 0 bases and J gave up 2 bases, with 15 bases separating them. The CDR3 is made up of 16 amino acids. The CDR3 loop reads CASSLDRKSLTYEQYF. For the CDR3, the DNA is TGTGCCAGCAGCTTGGACAGGAAATCCCTAACCTACGAGCAGTACTTC.

The chain has TRBV6-6 and TRBJ2-2, with TRBD2 as a possible D gene (5 bases). The germline V gene has CDR1 MNHNY and CDR2 SVGAGI (reference sequence). The CDR3 is 13 residues long. V lost 6 bases and J lost 4, with 9 bases in between. CDR3 sequence reads: CASSLSGTGELFF. DNA for the CDR3: TGTGCCAGCAGCTTAAGCGGCACCGGGGAGCTGTTTTTT.

With regard to this clone: A junction end diverges from the germline sequence, so it may reflect a read error. V is TRBV2 and J is TRBJ2-2; a possible D gene is TRBD2 (6 bases). Germline CDR1 SNHLY, CDR2 FYNNEI. CDR3 length equals 16 residues. The DNA of the CDR3 is TGCCCTCGTAGGGAGGCAGCGGAAGGAAACACCGGGGAGCTGTTTTTT. Translated: CPRREAAEGNTGELFF.

The rearrangement joins TRBV10-3 to TRBJ2-7; D could derive from TRBD1 or TRBD2 (5 bases each). CDR1 and CDR2 (germline): ENHRY, SYGVKD. V lost 6 bases, J lost 5 bases, and 17 bases lay in between. This CDR3 region has 14 residues. The CDR3 DNA sequence: TGTGCCATCAGGGGGGACCGGAACCACAACGAGCAGTACTTC. Its translation: CAIRGDRNHNEQYF.

The gene calls are TRBV14 and TRBJ2-5, with D perhaps TRBD2 (8 bases). Trimming took 3 bases from V and 5 from J, leaving 25 bases between them. Germline CDR1 reads SGHDN; CDR2 reads FVKESK. CDR3 length: 18 residues. The CDR3 sequence is CASSHEGASGHEGETQYF. CDR3 coding DNA: TGTGCCAGCAGCCATGAGGGGGCTAGCGGGCACGAGGGGGAGACCCAGTACTTC.

The chain uses TRBV5-1 and TRBJ2-1; 11 positions match TRBD2. V dropped 6 bases and J dropped 10; count of bases not matched to a gene: 15. This CDR3 region has 16 residues. Germline CDR1 and CDR2: SGHRS and YFSETQ. The DNA for the CDR3 is TGCGCCAGCACCACGGGTACTAGCGGGAGTTGGGCGGAGCAGTTCTTC. Translating it yields CASTTGTSGSWAEQFF.

The chain employs TRBV28 and TRBJ1-2; TRBD1 matches at 9 bases. This CDR3 has 14 residues. The germline CDR1 and CDR2 sequences are MDHEN and SYDVKM. Unmatched junction bases numbered 2, after V lost 5 bases and J lost 1 base. The CDR3 region is CASSGDRVNYGYTF. CDR3 in DNA: TGTGCCAGCAGTGGGGACAGGGTTAACTATGGCTACACCTTC.

The J gene is TRBJ2-3, the V gene TRBV29-1, with D uncertain. Trimming pared 4 bases from V and 4 bases from J, leaving 12 bases between. CDR1 is SQVTM, CDR2 ANQGSEA, per germline. The CDR3 is 13 amino acids. This chain's CDR3 is CSVVSHSADTQYF. In DNA, the CDR3 is TGCAGCGTTGTTAGCCACAGTGCAGATACGCAGTATTTT.

The gene calls are TRBV5-1 and TRBJ2-6; D gene uncertain. Germline loops: CDR1 SGHRS, CDR2 YFSETQ. V gave up 5 bases and J gave up 4 bases, with 10 bases separating them. This CDR3 region has 14 residues. The CDR3 region is CASSITYGANVLTF. The CDR3 DNA follows: TGCGCCAGCAGTATAACTTACGGGGCCAACGTCCTGACTTTC.

This clone was detected only once. The DNA of the CDR3 is TGTGCCAGCAGTCGCGAGAGATACGAGCAGTACTTC. Its translation: CASSRERYEQYF. The chain joins TRBV6-1 to TRBJ2-7, with D unresolved. Germline V CDR1 and CDR2: MNHNS, SASEGT. Trimming shortened V by 5 bases and J by 4 bases, and 9 bases separated the two germline ends. This CDR3 region has 12 residues.

V and J are TRBV28 and TRBJ1-4; D remains ambiguous. The CDR3 sequence is 14 residues long. From germline, CDR1 is MDHEN and CDR2 SYDVKM. V lost 4 bases and J lost 6, with 12 bases in between. The CDR3 DNA follows: TGTGCCAGCAGTTCCCCCACCTTAGATGAAAAACTGTTTTTT. Its protein is CASSSPTLDEKLFF.

This chain connects TRBV28 to TRBJ1-5; 7 positions agree with TRBD1. This CDR3 spans 16 amino acids. Germline values: CDR1 MDHEN, CDR2 SYDVKM. Trimming cost V 2 bases and J 3 bases; bases outside gene matches: 7. CDR3 coding DNA: TGTGCCAGCAGTTTAAGGGGCAGGGGGACCAATCAGCCCCAGCATTTT. It is translated as CASSLRGRGTNQPQHF.

This clone was detected once. This chain uses TRBV6-1 with TRBJ2-7, with 12 bases matching TRBD2. Germline CDR1 reads MNHNS; CDR2 reads SASEGT. The CDR3 is made up of 15 amino acids. The trim removed 5 bases at V and 4 bases at J, leaving 6 bases unmatched. Here the CDR3 DNA reads TGTGCCAGCAGTTTCCTAGCGGGAGGGGGGTACGAGCAGTACTTC. Its translation is CASSFLAGGGYEQYF.

The chain recombines TRBV19 with TRBJ2-7, with 9 bases fitting TRBD2. The CDR3 runs 14 residues. Germline V CDR1 and CDR2: LNHDA, SQIVND (reference sequence). The V gene end was trimmed by 6 bases and the J gene end by 2 bases; junction bases not matched to a gene: 5. CDR3 in amino acids: CASRGLARPYEQYF. The CDR3 DNA reads TGTGCCAGTAGAGGACTAGCGCGCCCCTACGAGCAGTACTTC.

Note on this clone: Compared with germline, one end of the junction differs, possibly owing to a read error. The chain uses TRBV7-7 and TRBJ2-5; TRBD2 aligns across 13 bases. CDR3 length: 16 amino acids. Germline lookup yields CDR1 SSHAT and CDR2 FNYEAQ (reference sequence). The CDR3: CASSLGLAGVRGTQYF. CDR3 bases: TGTGCTAGCAGCTTAGGACTAGCGGGAGTACGGGGGACCCAGTACTTC.

The chain uses TRBV10-2 and TRBJ1-1, with D perhaps matching TRBD1 (6 bases). This CDR3 spans 16 amino acids. V was pared by 7 bases and J by 5 bases, with 23 bases between. Per germline, CDR1 WSHSY and CDR2 SAAADI. DNA of the CDR3: TGCGCCAGCAAGGAGTCCGGGGGCCTTTCCGGAACTGAAGCTTTCTTT. As protein: CASKESGGLSGTEAFF.

Only one count was recorded for this clone. V and J are TRBV7-3 and TRBJ1-1, with a tentative D call TRBD1 (5 bases). The CDR3 has 14 amino acids. The V end lost 5 bases, the J end lost 7 bases, and 17 bases lay between the germline ends. CDR1 and CDR2 from the germline V gene are SGHTA and FQGTGA. In nucleotides, the CDR3 is TGTGCCAGCAGCGAAGTGGGACCAACGGGTGAAGCTTTCTTT. Translating it yields CASSEVGPTGEAFF.

The chain combines TRBV18 with TRBJ2-7; possible D gene TRBD1, 6 bases. The V gene's germline CDR1 is KGHSH and CDR2 LQKENI. This CDR3 region has 15 residues. Trimming took off 4 bases at V and 2 bases at J, with 15 bases between the two ends. CDR3 sequence: CASSQDRQVPYEQYF. DNA of the CDR3: TGTGCCAGCTCACAAGATAGACAGGTTCCCTACGAGCAGTACTTC.

The gene calls are TRBV10-2 and TRBJ2-5, with D perhaps matching TRBD1 or TRBD2 (5 bases each). This CDR3 spans 13 amino acids. V was clipped by 7 bases and J by 2 bases, with 11 bases between them. Per germline, CDR1 WSHSY and CDR2 SAAADI. The DNA for the CDR3 is TGCGCCAGCACCGGGACGGATCAAGAGACCCAGTACTTC. Its translation: CASTGTDQETQYF.

Points on this clone: Compared with germline, one end of the junction differs, possibly owing to a read error. The chain is built from TRBV6-6 and TRBJ2-5, with unresolved D. CDR1 is MNHNY and CDR2 is SVGAGI in the germline V gene (reference sequence). The CDR3 is 11 amino acids. In DNA form, the CDR3 reads TGTGCCAGCAGCCCCCGAGAGTCCCAGTACTTC. Translated: CASSPRESQYF.

This clone has a single count. The CDR3 DNA is TGCGCCAGCAGCTTGGGGTTGAGCAGGGTAGGAGACACCGGGGAGCTGTTTTTT. Its translation is CASSLGLSRVGDTGELFF. The genes are TRBV5-1 and TRBJ2-2; perhaps TRBD1 as D (5 bases). The germline gives CDR1 SGHRS, CDR2 YFSETQ. Trimming took 0 bases from V and 3 from J, leaving 18 bases between them. This CDR3 has 18 amino acids.

The V call is TRBV15, the J call TRBJ2-5; 8 positions agree with TRBD1. The CDR3 covers 14 residues. Per the germline V gene, CDR1 is LNHNV and CDR2 is YYDKDF (reference sequence). The V gene end was trimmed by 5 bases and the J gene end by 5 bases; junction bases not matched to a gene: 7. CDR3: CATSGLTGAETQYF. CDR3 in DNA: TGTGCCACCAGCGGACTGACAGGGGCCGAGACCCAGTACTTC.

This chain connects TRBV28 to TRBJ1-1; D remains unclear. Germline CDR1 is MDHEN and CDR2 is SYDVKM. The CDR3 consists of 15 residues. Trimming stripped 6 bases from V and 0 bases from J, with 14 bases between. The CDR3 bases are TGTGCCAGCAGCCCCCCCCAGAGAATGAACACTGAAGCTTTCTTT. Amino acid sequence: CASSPPQRMNTEAFF.

J is TRBJ2-2 and V is TRBV21-1; the D call in the table, TRBD2, was not verified against the DNA. TRBV21-1 is a listed pseudogene. The CDR3 sequence is 15 residues long. CDR3 bases: TGTGCCATCCGGGGACTAGCGGGGGGCACCGGGGAGCTGTTTTTT. As protein: CAIRGLAGGTGELFF.